This is a list of T cell receptor beta chains from one sample in a study of blood T cell repertoires in COVID-19. The data were produced by immunoSEQ multiplex PCR, yet TCRdb's version contains in-frame clones alone and is incomplete. The sample records roughly 110,000 clones, about 80% being singletons. The sample consisted of peripheral blood. The receptor set was obtained from a woman aged 55-69 years with acute or convalescent COVID-19. The CDR3 runs from the conserved cysteine through the conserved F or W. A D gene is named only where the DNA matches it firmly. The size entry is marked missing in some rows and otherwise reads once, few, many or a size class.

j_gene: TRBJ1-1
abundance: once
v_gene: TRBV2
d_gene: -
CDR3aa: CASSANTEAFF
CDR3nt: TGTGCCAGCAGTGCAAACACTGAAGCTTTCTTT

j_gene: TRBJ1-5
abundance: -
v_gene: TRBV19
d_gene: -
CDR3aa: CASLGQLGNQPQHF
CDR3nt: TGTGCCAGTCTCGGACAGCTTGGGAATCAGCCCCAGCATTTT

j_gene: TRBJ2-1
abundance: -
v_gene: TRBV29-1
d_gene: -
CDR3aa: CSVPSSQVQFF
CDR3nt: TGCAGCGTTCCGTCATCCCAGGTGCAGTTCTTC

j_gene: TRBJ1-5
abundance: -
v_gene: TRBV5-6
d_gene: -
CDR3aa: CASSVGGVSNQPQHF
CDR3nt: TGTGCCAGCAGCGTTGGCGGGGTTAGCAATCAGCCCCAGCATTTT

j_gene: TRBJ1-4
abundance: -
v_gene: TRBV3-1/TRBV3-2
d_gene: -
CDR3aa: CASSQTGTTNEKLFF
CDR3nt: TGTGCCAGCAGCCAAACAGGGACAACTAATGAAAAACTGTTTTTT

j_gene: TRBJ2-3
abundance: -
v_gene: TRBV5-1
d_gene: TRBD1
CDR3aa: CASSPSGTGLTDTQYF
CDR3nt: TGCGCCAGCAGCCCGTCCGGGACAGGGCTAACAGATACGCAGTATTTT

j_gene: TRBJ2-7
abundance: -
v_gene: TRBV27
d_gene: -
CDR3aa: CASTLRHRALYEQYF
CDR3nt: TGTGCCAGCACCCTAAGGCACAGGGCCCTCTACGAGCAGTACTTC

j_gene: TRBJ2-7
abundance: -
v_gene: TRBV10-3
d_gene: -
CDR3aa: CATRPGGETYEQYF
CDR3nt: TGTGCCACCCGGCCCGGAGGGGAAACCTACGAGCAGTACTTC

j_gene: TRBJ1-5
abundance: -
v_gene: TRBV11-2
d_gene: TRBD1
CDR3aa: CASSLDAGGTGVQQPQHF
CDR3nt: TGTGCCAGCAGCTTAGATGCCGGTGGGACAGGGGTACAGCAGCCCCAGCATTTT

j_gene: TRBJ2-1
abundance: -
v_gene: TRBV28
d_gene: -
CDR3aa: CASRPRGHTTYNEQFF
CDR3nt: TGTGCCAGCAGACCTAGGGGACACACTACTTACAATGAGCAGTTCTTC

j_gene: TRBJ2-7
abundance: medium-sized
v_gene: TRBV7-9
d_gene: -
CDR3aa: CASRDSLSYEQYF
CDR3nt: TGTGCCAGCCGGGATTCGCTCTCCTACGAGCAGTACTTC

j_gene: TRBJ2-1
abundance: -
v_gene: TRBV4-1
d_gene: TRBD2
CDR3aa: CASRQDPGGSYNEQFF
CDR3nt: TGCGCCAGCAGGCAAGATCCGGGGGGCTCCTACAATGAGCAGTTCTTC

j_gene: TRBJ1-5
abundance: once
v_gene: TRBV10-2
d_gene: -
CDR3aa: CASSENRARQPQHF
CDR3nt: TGCGCCAGCAGTGAAAACAGGGCGAGGCAGCCCCAGCATTTT

j_gene: TRBJ1-4
abundance: -
v_gene: TRBV28
d_gene: -
CDR3aa: CASSTPGGSEKLFF
CDR3nt: TGTGCCAGCAGTACCCCTGGAGGGAGTGAAAAACTGTTTTTT

j_gene: TRBJ1-1
abundance: -
v_gene: TRBV13
d_gene: -
CDR3aa: CASRGWGDTEAFF
CDR3nt: TGTGCCAGCAGGGGGTGGGGAGACACTGAAGCTTTCTTT

j_gene: TRBJ2-5
abundance: -
v_gene: TRBV28
d_gene: -
CDR3aa: CASRTSGETQYF
CDR3nt: TGTGCCAGCCGTACCAGCGGGGAGACCCAGTACTTC

j_gene: TRBJ2-2
abundance: -
v_gene: TRBV11-2
d_gene: -
CDR3aa: CASSPPGGGDTGELFF
CDR3nt: TGTGCCAGCAGCCCGCCGGGGGGCGGCGACACCGGGGAGCTGTTTTTT

j_gene: TRBJ1-1
abundance: -
v_gene: TRBV24-1
d_gene: -
CDR3aa: CATSETQTGLTEAFF
CDR3nt: TGTGCCACCAGTGAAACCCAGACAGGCTTAACTGAAGCTTTCTTT

j_gene: TRBJ2-7
abundance: few
v_gene: TRBV19
d_gene: TRBD1
CDR3aa: CASSLTGGHEQYF
CDR3nt: TGTGCCAGTAGTTTGACAGGGGGCCACGAGCAGTACTTC

j_gene: TRBJ2-6
abundance: -
v_gene: TRBV2
d_gene: TRBD1
CDR3aa: CASSDYRGYSGANVLTF
CDR3nt: TGTGCCAGCAGTGACTACAGGGGGTACTCTGGGGCCAACGTCCTGACTTTC

j_gene: TRBJ1-3
abundance: -
v_gene: TRBV5-1
d_gene: TRBD1
CDR3aa: CASSQESTGSNSGNTIYF
CDR3nt: TGCGCCAGCAGTCAGGAATCGACAGGGAGCAACTCTGGAAACACCATATATTTT

j_gene: TRBJ1-3
abundance: -
v_gene: TRBV19
d_gene: -
CDR3aa: CASSIRGAGNTIYF
CDR3nt: TGTGCCAGTAGTATTCGGGGGGCTGGAAACACCATATATTTT

j_gene: TRBJ2-7
abundance: few
v_gene: TRBV6-5
d_gene: -
CDR3aa: CASTRAVPSYEQYF
CDR3nt: TGTGCCAGCACGCGGGCCGTACCCTCCTACGAGCAGTACTTC

j_gene: TRBJ1-6
abundance: -
v_gene: TRBV27
d_gene: -
CDR3aa: CASSLGRMAYNSPLHF
CDR3nt: TGTGCCAGCAGTTTGGGCAGAATGGCTTATAATTCACCCCTCCACTTT

j_gene: TRBJ1-5
abundance: -
v_gene: TRBV15
d_gene: TRBD1
CDR3aa: CATSRSSGQGAYIRNQPQHF
CDR3nt: TGTGCCACCAGCAGATCCTCTGGACAGGGGGCCTACATACGTAATCAGCCCCAGCATTTT

j_gene: TRBJ2-2
abundance: -
v_gene: TRBV6-4
d_gene: -
CDR3aa: CASRQDRNTGELFF
CDR3nt: TGTGCCAGCAGGCAGGACAGAAACACCGGGGAGCTGTTTTTT

j_gene: TRBJ2-1
abundance: once
v_gene: TRBV6-5
d_gene: -
CDR3aa: CASGADREHNEQFF
CDR3nt: TGTGCCAGTGGGGCGGACAGAGAACACAATGAGCAGTTCTTC

j_gene: TRBJ1-1
abundance: -
v_gene: TRBV28
d_gene: -
CDR3aa: CASSLTQESEAFF
CDR3nt: TGTGCCAGCAGTTTGACTCAAGAGTCTGAAGCTTTCTTT

j_gene: TRBJ2-7
abundance: -
v_gene: TRBV5-1
d_gene: -
CDR3aa: CASSANAPAYEQYF
CDR3nt: TGCGCCAGCAGCGCGAATGCCCCCGCCTACGAGCAGTACTTC

j_gene: TRBJ2-3
abundance: few
v_gene: TRBV9
d_gene: TRBD2
CDR3aa: CASSVGPGGPTDTQYF
CDR3nt: TGTGCCAGCAGCGTAGGCCCGGGAGGGCCAACAGATACGCAGTATTTT

j_gene: TRBJ2-7
abundance: few
v_gene: TRBV5-1
d_gene: -
CDR3aa: CASSSGLVLGGYEQYF
CDR3nt: TGCGCCAGCAGCTCTGGGCTCGTACTAGGTGGGTACGAGCAGTACTTC

j_gene: TRBJ2-1
abundance: -
v_gene: TRBV7-3
d_gene: TRBD2
CDR3aa: CASSLHRGLVGAGEQFF
CDR3nt: TGTGCCAGCAGCCTGCACCGAGGACTAGTCGGGGCCGGTGAGCAGTTCTTC

j_gene: TRBJ1-3
abundance: -
v_gene: TRBV18
d_gene: -
CDR3aa: CASSPSGSSGNTIYF
CDR3nt: TGTGCCAGCTCACCGTCGGGGAGCTCTGGAAACACCATATATTTT

j_gene: TRBJ2-2
abundance: few
v_gene: TRBV29-1
d_gene: TRBD1
CDR3aa: CSVRQGISGELFF
CDR3nt: TGCAGCGTGCGACAGGGGATTAGTGGGGAGCTGTTTTTT

j_gene: TRBJ1-5
abundance: few
v_gene: TRBV27
d_gene: TRBD1
CDR3aa: CAITGVNQPQHF
CDR3nt: TGTGCCATTACAGGGGTCAATCAGCCCCAGCATTTT

j_gene: TRBJ1-2
abundance: few
v_gene: TRBV13
d_gene: TRBD1
CDR3aa: CASSGPGGDSYGYTF
CDR3nt: TGTGCCAGCAGTGGGCCAGGGGGCGACAGCTATGGCTACACCTTC

j_gene: TRBJ2-2
abundance: -
v_gene: TRBV5-4
d_gene: TRBD2
CDR3aa: CASRTQTSGKATGELFF
CDR3nt: TGTGCCAGCAGGACCCAAACTAGCGGGAAGGCCACCGGGGAGCTGTTTTTT

j_gene: TRBJ2-7
abundance: -
v_gene: TRBV28
d_gene: TRBD2
CDR3aa: CASSLYRAGGTYEQYF
CDR3nt: TGTGCCAGCAGTTTATACAGAGCGGGAGGCACCTACGAGCAGTACTTC

j_gene: TRBJ2-3
abundance: -
v_gene: TRBV5-1
d_gene: TRBD2
CDR3aa: CASSLDLAGIGTDTQYF
CDR3nt: TGCGCCAGCAGCTTGGATCTAGCGGGAATCGGTACAGATACGCAGTATTTT

j_gene: TRBJ1-5
abundance: -
v_gene: TRBV4-2
d_gene: -
CDR3aa: CASSVAGPDQPQHF
CDR3nt: TGTGCCAGCAGCGTTGCGGGGCCCGATCAGCCCCAGCATTTT

j_gene: TRBJ2-7
abundance: once
v_gene: TRBV9
d_gene: -
CDR3aa: CASSVGATTLQEQYF
CDR3nt: TGTGCCAGCAGCGTAGGTGCTACAACCCTACAGGAGCAGTACTTC

j_gene: TRBJ2-7
abundance: -
v_gene: TRBV2
d_gene: -
CDR3aa: CASSDDNSYEQYF
CDR3nt: TGTGCCAGCAGTGACGACAACTCCTACGAGCAGTACTTC

j_gene: TRBJ1-4
abundance: -
v_gene: TRBV6-5
d_gene: TRBD1
CDR3aa: CASSRQGASEKLFF
CDR3nt: TGTGCCAGCAGTAGACAGGGGGCGTCTGAAAAACTGTTTTTT

j_gene: TRBJ2-3
abundance: -
v_gene: TRBV18
d_gene: TRBD2
CDR3aa: CASSPSPGEEAGGLTDTQYF
CDR3nt: TGTGCCAGCTCCCCCAGTCCCGGGGAGGAAGCGGGGGGCCTCACAGATACGCAGTATTTT

j_gene: TRBJ2-4
abundance: few
v_gene: TRBV30
d_gene: -
CDR3aa: CAWRTGSGQYF
CDR3nt: TGTGCCTGGAGGACAGGCTCAGGGCAGTACTTC

j_gene: TRBJ1-1
abundance: -
v_gene: TRBV12-1
d_gene: -
CDR3aa: CASSVRAHMNTEAFF
CDR3nt: TGTGCCAGCAGCGTCAGGGCGCATATGAACACTGAAGCTTTCTTT

j_gene: TRBJ2-2
abundance: -
v_gene: TRBV11-1
d_gene: TRBD1
CDR3aa: CASRSGGSNTGELFF
CDR3nt: TGTGCCAGCAGGTCAGGGGGCTCCAACACCGGGGAGCTGTTTTTT

j_gene: TRBJ1-1
abundance: -
v_gene: TRBV18
d_gene: -
CDR3aa: CASSPYRDGTEAFF
CDR3nt: TGTGCCAGCTCACCCTACAGGGACGGGACTGAAGCTTTCTTT

j_gene: TRBJ1-2
abundance: -
v_gene: TRBV27
d_gene: TRBD1
CDR3aa: CASSPLTGELGYTF
CDR3nt: TGTGCCAGCAGTCCGTTGACAGGGGAGCTTGGCTACACCTTC

j_gene: TRBJ1-2
abundance: -
v_gene: TRBV27
d_gene: TRBD1
CDR3aa: CASSSLGQGENYGYTF
CDR3nt: TGTGCCAGCAGTTCCCTCGGACAGGGCGAAAACTATGGCTACACCTTC

j_gene: TRBJ2-1
abundance: -
v_gene: TRBV5-5
d_gene: -
CDR3aa: CASSSRTLLPQFF
CDR3nt: TGTGCCAGCAGCTCCCGTACTCTACTGCCGCAGTTCTTC

j_gene: TRBJ1-1
abundance: -
v_gene: TRBV10-3
d_gene: -
CDR3aa: CATTSGGDNTEAFF
CDR3nt: TGTGCCACCACCTCGGGGGGAGATAACACTGAAGCTTTCTTT

j_gene: TRBJ2-7
abundance: -
v_gene: TRBV7-2
d_gene: TRBD2
CDR3aa: CASSSPTSLSYEQYF
CDR3nt: TGTGCCAGCAGCTCCCCGACTAGCTTAAGCTACGAGCAGTACTTC

j_gene: TRBJ2-3
abundance: -
v_gene: TRBV5-6
d_gene: TRBD2
CDR3aa: CASSLTASGGEKQYF
CDR3nt: TGTGCCAGCAGCTTGACGGCTAGCGGGGGGGAAAAGCAGTATTTT

j_gene: TRBJ1-5
abundance: -
v_gene: TRBV10-3
d_gene: TRBD1
CDR3aa: CAISESTGGSFQPQHF
CDR3nt: TGTGCCATCAGTGAGTCGACAGGGGGCTCTTTTCAGCCCCAGCATTTT

j_gene: TRBJ2-7
abundance: few
v_gene: TRBV11-2
d_gene: -
CDR3aa: CASTGTFPYEQYF
CDR3nt: TGTGCCAGCACCGGGACTTTTCCCTACGAGCAGTACTTC

j_gene: TRBJ2-3
abundance: -
v_gene: TRBV7-2
d_gene: TRBD2
CDR3aa: CASRGVAGGQSDTQYF
CDR3nt: TGTGCCAGCAGAGGTGTAGCGGGGGGGCAGTCAGATACGCAGTATTTT

j_gene: TRBJ1-2
abundance: once
v_gene: TRBV19
d_gene: -
CDR3aa: CASAGPSGERDYGYTF
CDR3nt: TGTGCCAGTGCAGGCCCTTCAGGGGAGAGGGACTATGGCTACACCTTC

j_gene: TRBJ1-2
abundance: -
v_gene: TRBV19
d_gene: TRBD1
CDR3aa: CASKGGTGGRYGYTF
CDR3nt: TGTGCCAGTAAAGGCGGTACAGGGGGCAGGTATGGCTACACCTTC

j_gene: TRBJ1-4
abundance: -
v_gene: TRBV20-1
d_gene: -
CDR3aa: CSASIRGGEKLFF
CDR3nt: TGCAGTGCTAGTATTCGGGGTGGGGAAAAACTGTTTTTT